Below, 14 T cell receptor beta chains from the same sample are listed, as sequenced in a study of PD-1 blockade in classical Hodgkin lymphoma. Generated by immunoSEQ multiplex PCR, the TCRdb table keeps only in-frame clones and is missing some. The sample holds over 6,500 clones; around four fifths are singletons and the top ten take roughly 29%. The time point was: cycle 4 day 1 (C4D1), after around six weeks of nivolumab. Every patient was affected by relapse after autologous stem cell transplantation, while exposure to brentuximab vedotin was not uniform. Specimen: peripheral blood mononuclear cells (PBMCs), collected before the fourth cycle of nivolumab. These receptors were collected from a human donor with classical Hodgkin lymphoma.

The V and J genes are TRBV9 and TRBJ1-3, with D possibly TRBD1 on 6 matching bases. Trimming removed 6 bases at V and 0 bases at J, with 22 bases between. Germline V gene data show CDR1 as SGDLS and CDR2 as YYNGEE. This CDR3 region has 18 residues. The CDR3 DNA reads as TGTGCCAGCACCCTGAATCCGGGGGGCGCGGGCTCTGGAAACACCATATATTTT. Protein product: CASTLNPGGAGSGNTIYF.

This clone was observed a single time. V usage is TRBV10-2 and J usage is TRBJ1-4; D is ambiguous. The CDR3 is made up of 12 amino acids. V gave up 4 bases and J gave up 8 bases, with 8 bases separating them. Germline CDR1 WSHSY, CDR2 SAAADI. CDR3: CASSGLKEKLFF. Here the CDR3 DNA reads TGCGCCAGCAGTGGCCTCAAAGAAAAACTGTTTTTT.

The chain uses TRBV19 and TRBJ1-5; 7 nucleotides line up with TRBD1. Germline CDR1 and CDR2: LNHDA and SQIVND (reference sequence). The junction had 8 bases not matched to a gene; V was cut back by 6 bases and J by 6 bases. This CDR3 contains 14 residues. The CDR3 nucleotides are TGTGCCAGTAGACAAAAGGGGGCTAGTCAGCCCCAGCATTTT. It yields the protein CASRQKGASQPQHF.

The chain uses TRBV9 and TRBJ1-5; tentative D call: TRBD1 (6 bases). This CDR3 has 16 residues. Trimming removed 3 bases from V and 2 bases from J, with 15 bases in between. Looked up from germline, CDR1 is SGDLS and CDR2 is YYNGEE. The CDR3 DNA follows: TGTGCCAGCAGCGCACCACAGGGTTCGGGCAATCAGCCCCAGCATTTT. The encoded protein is CASSAPQGSGNQPQHF.

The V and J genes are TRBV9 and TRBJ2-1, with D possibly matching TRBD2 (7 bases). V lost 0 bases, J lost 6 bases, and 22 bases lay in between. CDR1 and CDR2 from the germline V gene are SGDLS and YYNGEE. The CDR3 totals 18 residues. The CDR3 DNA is TGTGCCAGCAGCGTAGAATCCTGGGCGGCGGGGGCGCCCAATGAGCAGTTCTTC. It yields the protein CASSVESWAAGAPNEQFF.

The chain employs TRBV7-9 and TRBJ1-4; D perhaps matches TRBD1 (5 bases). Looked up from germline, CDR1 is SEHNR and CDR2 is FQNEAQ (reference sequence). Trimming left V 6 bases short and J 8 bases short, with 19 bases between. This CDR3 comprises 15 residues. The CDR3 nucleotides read TGTGCCAGCAGTCTCCCGGGACCCCGGGGAGAAAAACTGTTTTTT. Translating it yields CASSLPGPRGEKLFF.

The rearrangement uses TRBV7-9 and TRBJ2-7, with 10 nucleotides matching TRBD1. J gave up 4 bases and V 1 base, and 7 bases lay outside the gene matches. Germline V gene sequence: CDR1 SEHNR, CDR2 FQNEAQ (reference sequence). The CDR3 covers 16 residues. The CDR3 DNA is TGTGCCAGCAGCTTAGTCCCGGGACAGGGGTATTACGAGCAGTACTTC. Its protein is CASSLVPGQGYYEQYF.

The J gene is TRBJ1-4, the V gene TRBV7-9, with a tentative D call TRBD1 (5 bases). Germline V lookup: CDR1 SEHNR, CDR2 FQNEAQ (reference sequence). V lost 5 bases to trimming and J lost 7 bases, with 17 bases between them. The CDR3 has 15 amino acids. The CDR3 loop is CASSQGTLIGEKLFF. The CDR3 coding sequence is TGTGCCAGCAGCCAAGGGACCCTCATAGGTGAAAAACTGTTTTTT.

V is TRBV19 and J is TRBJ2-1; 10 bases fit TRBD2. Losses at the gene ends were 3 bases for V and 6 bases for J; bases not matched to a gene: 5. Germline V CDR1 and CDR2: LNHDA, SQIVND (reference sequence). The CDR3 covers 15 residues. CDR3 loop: CASSMTSGGANEQFF. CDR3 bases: TGTGCCAGTAGTATGACCAGCGGGGGGGCCAATGAGCAGTTCTTC.

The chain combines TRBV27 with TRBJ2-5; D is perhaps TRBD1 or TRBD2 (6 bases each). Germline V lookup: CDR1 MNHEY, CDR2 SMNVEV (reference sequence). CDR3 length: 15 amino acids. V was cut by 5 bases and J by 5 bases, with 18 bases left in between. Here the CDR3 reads CASSLLGRGGETQYF. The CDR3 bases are TGTGCCAGCAGTCTCCTTGGGAGAGGGGGGGAGACCCAGTACTTC.

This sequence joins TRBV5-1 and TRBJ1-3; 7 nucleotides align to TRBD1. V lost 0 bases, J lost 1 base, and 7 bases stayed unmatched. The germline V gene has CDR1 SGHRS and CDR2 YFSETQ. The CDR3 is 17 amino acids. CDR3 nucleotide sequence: TGCGCCAGCAGCTTGGAACAGGGGCGAATATCTGGAAACACCATATATTTT. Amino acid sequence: CASSLEQGRISGNTIYF.

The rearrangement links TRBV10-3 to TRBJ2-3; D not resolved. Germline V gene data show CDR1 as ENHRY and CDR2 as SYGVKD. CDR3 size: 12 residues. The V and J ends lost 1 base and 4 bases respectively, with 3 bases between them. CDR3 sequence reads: CAISEFPDTQYF. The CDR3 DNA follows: TGTGCCATCAGTGAGTTTCCAGATACGCAGTATTTT.

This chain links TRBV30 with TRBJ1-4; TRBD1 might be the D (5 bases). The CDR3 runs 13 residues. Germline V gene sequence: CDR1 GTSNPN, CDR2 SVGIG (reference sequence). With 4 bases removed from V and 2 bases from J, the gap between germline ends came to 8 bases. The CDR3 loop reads CAWNGGTNEKLFF. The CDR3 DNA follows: TGTGCCTGGAATGGGGGGACTAATGAAAAACTGTTTTTT. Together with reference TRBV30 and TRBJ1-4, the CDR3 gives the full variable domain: SQTIHQWPATLVQPVGSPLSLECTVEGTSNPNLYWYRQAAGRGLQLLFYSVGIGQISSEVPQNLSASRPQDRQFILSSKKLLLSDSGFYLCAWNGGTNEKLFFGSGTQLSVL.

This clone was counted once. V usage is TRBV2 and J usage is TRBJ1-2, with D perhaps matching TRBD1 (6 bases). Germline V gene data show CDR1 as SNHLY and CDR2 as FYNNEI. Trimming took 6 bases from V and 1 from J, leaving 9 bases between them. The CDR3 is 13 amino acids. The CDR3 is CASSEQGNYGYTF. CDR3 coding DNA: TGTGCCAGCAGCGAACAGGGTAACTATGGCTACACCTTC.